This is a list of T cell receptor beta chains from one sample in a study of T cell repertoires in cytomegalovirus infection. In TCRdb, the reads were re-called with MiXCR into one record per CDR3 protein. The profile shows some 150,000 distinct CDR3 sequences, under 8% of them singletons. The source material was PBMCs. Every receptor here comes from a human donor in good health (CMV status not recorded). Some clones in this sample may be carry-over from other donors' samples. Each CDR3 is given with its conserved first and last residue. A D gene is named only where the DNA matches it firmly. Only part of the rows carry a size: once, few, many, or a class if the clone is expanded.

TRBV6-6	.	15	many	TRBJ1-1	CASSYPRSVNTEAFF	TGTGCCAGCAGTTACCCCAGGTCTGTTAACACTGAAGCTTTCTTT
TRBV23-1	TRBD1	15	many	TRBJ2-7	CASSPPSDRFYEQYF	TGCGCCAGCAGTCCACCGTCGGACAGGTTCTACGAGCAGTACTTC
TRBV7-9	TRBD2	17	many	TRBJ2-3	CASSPATGTTTTDTQYF	TGTGCCAGCAGCCCAGCGACCGGGACTACCACCACAGATACGCAGTATTTT
TRBV7-2	.	15	few	TRBJ2-3	CASSLRAQPGDTQYF	TGTGCCAGCAGCTTAAGGGCCCAACCGGGGGATACGCAGTATTTT
TRBV2	.	13	few	TRBJ1-4	CASSPDTAEKLFF	TGTGCCAGCAGCCCGGACACAGCCGAAAAACTGTTTTTT
TRBV5-1	TRBD1	15	few	TRBJ2-3	CASTKDRGGGDTQYF	TGCGCCAGCACCAAGGACAGGGGTGGGGGAGATACGCAGTATTTT
TRBV20-1	.	13	many	TRBJ2-2	CSARDRVSGELFF	TGCAGTGCTAGAGATCGGGTCTCCGGGGAGCTGTTTTTT
TRBV6-5	.	14	many	TRBJ1-1	CASSAWGESTEAFF	TGTGCCAGCAGTGCCTGGGGGGAGTCCACTGAAGCTTTCTTT
TRBV27	.	14	few	TRBJ1-2	CASSPLSRGYGYTF	TGTGCCAGCAGCCCCCTGAGCCGTGGGTATGGCTACACCTTC
TRBV7-2	.	13	many	TRBJ2-1	CASSTRQDGRQFF	TGTGCCAGCAGCACTCGACAGGATGGTCGGCAGTTCTTC
TRBV20-1	TRBD2	14	many	TRBJ2-7	CSAKIAGGSYEQYF	TGCAGTGCTAAAATAGCGGGGGGCTCCTACGAGCAGTACTTC
TRBV14	TRBD2	13	few	TRBJ2-7	CASSLGEGYEQYF	TGTGCCAGCAGCCTTGGGGAGGGCTACGAGCAGTACTTC
TRBV7-9	.	16	medium-sized	TRBJ1-1	CASSLKTRQGNTEAFF	TGTGCCAGCAGCTTAAAAACGAGACAAGGGAACACTGAAGCTTTCTTT
TRBV7-2	.	13	.	TRBJ1-5	CASSRASNQPQHF	TGTGCCAGCAGCCGAGCTAGCAATCAGCCCCAGCATTTT
TRBV7-2	.	11	many	TRBJ2-2	CASSLARELFF	TGTGCCAGCAGCTTAGCCCGGGAGCTGTTTTTT
TRBV3-1	.	13	many	TRBJ1-1	CASSPTMNTEAFF	TGTGCCAGCAGTCCTACCATGAACACTGAAGCTTTCTTT
TRBV15	.	17	.	TRBJ1-2	CATSSWTRGVANYGYTF	TGTGCCACCAGCAGCTGGACCCGGGGGGTAGCTAACTATGGCTACACCTTC
TRBV4-2	.	16	many	TRBJ1-3	CASSQEAPPTGNTIYF	TGTGCCAGCAGCCAAGAAGCCCCACCAACTGGAAACACCATATATTTT
TRBV11-2	.	13	many	TRBJ2-4	CASSLDPPDIQYF	TGTGCCAGCAGCTTAGATCCCCCGGACATTCAGTACTTC
TRBV28	.	14	many	TRBJ2-7	CASSPGRGLDEQYF	TGTGCCAGCAGCCCAGGGAGGGGGCTCGACGAGCAGTACTTC
TRBV27	.	13	many	TRBJ1-2	CASKPPQGNGYTF	TGTGCCAGCAAACCCCCACAGGGAAATGGCTACACCTTC
TRBV3-1	TRBD1	16	.	TRBJ1-3	CASSQGVQGSGNTIYF	TGTGCCAGCAGCCAGGGCGTACAGGGGTCAGGAAACACCATATATTTT
TRBV20-1	.	14	many	TRBJ2-5	CSARDVQGWETQYF	TGCAGTGCTAGAGATGTCCAGGGCTGGGAGACCCAGTACTTC
TRBV7-2	TRBD1	14	many	TRBJ2-1	CASSPPQGANEQFF	TGTGCCAGCAGCCCTCCCCAGGGGGCGAATGAGCAGTTCTTC
TRBV18	TRBD1	17	.	TRBJ2-1	CASSPVPGQGAGNEQFF	TGTGCCAGCTCACCGGTACCGGGACAGGGGGCTGGCAATGAGCAGTTCTTC
TRBV2	TRBD1	13	.	TRBJ2-1	CARSEQGAGEQFF	TGTGCCAGGAGTGAGCAGGGGGCAGGTGAGCAGTTCTTC
TRBV10-3	TRBD1	18	.	TRBJ2-2	CAISEYEPGQGALGELFF	TGTGCCATCAGTGAATACGAACCGGGACAGGGGGCGCTTGGGGAGCTGTTTTTT
TRBV7-2	TRBD1	17	many	TRBJ2-3	CASSFLGSGQGADTQYF	TGTGCCAGCAGCTTTTTAGGCAGCGGACAGGGCGCAGATACGCAGTATTTT
TRBV19	.	15	many	TRBJ1-2	CASRRAGPTNYGYTF	TGTGCCAGCAGAAGGGCGGGGCCCACAAACTATGGCTACACCTTC
TRBV11-3	.	16	many	TRBJ1-1	CASNLRGGQMNTEAFF	TGTGCCAGCAACCTCCGAGGGGGGCAGATGAACACTGAAGCTTTCTTT
TRBV7-6	TRBD2	16	few	TRBJ2-3	CASSLLVAGETDTQYF	TGTGCCAGCAGCCTCCTGGTAGCGGGGGAAACAGATACGCAGTATTTT
TRBV29-1	.	9	few	TRBJ2-7	CSVRPEQYF	TGCAGCGTTCGACCGGAGCAGTACTTC
TRBV7-2	TRBD2	14	.	TRBJ2-1	CASSLTSGGATQFF	TGTGCCAGCAGCTTAACTAGCGGGGGGGCAACGCAGTTCTTC
TRBV5-1	TRBD1	19	.	TRBJ2-6	CASSSLRGQGTQGANVLTF	TGCGCCAGCAGCTCCCTGCGAGGACAGGGGACGCAAGGGGCCAACGTCCTGACTTTC
TRBV7-3	.	15	many	TRBJ2-2	CASSQNGPMAGELFF	TGTGCCAGCAGCCAGAATGGCCCTATGGCCGGGGAGCTGTTTTTT
TRBV29-1	.	12	.	TRBJ2-5	CSVEGVEETQYF	TGCAGCGTTGAAGGCGTCGAAGAGACCCAGTACTTC
TRBV6-2/TRBV6-3	.	13	few	TRBJ2-7	CASRLGGSYEQYF	TGTGCCAGCAGACTCGGGGGCTCCTACGAGCAGTACTTC
TRBV19	.	13	.	TRBJ1-5	CASTLQPNQPQHF	TGTGCCAGCACCTTACAACCGAATCAGCCCCAGCATTTT
TRBV5-1	.	14	few	TRBJ2-7	CASSPKRGPYEQYF	TGCGCCAGCAGCCCAAAACGGGGCCCCTACGAGCAGTACTTC
TRBV13	.	15	many	TRBJ1-1	CASSLTEGRRSEAFF	TGTGCCAGCAGCTTAACCGAGGGAAGGCGGAGTGAAGCTTTCTTT
TRBV7-2	.	12	many	TRBJ2-1	CASSLYKNEQFF	TGTGCCAGCAGCTTATATAAAAATGAGCAGTTCTTC
TRBV18	.	15	.	TRBJ2-7	CASSLGDTDTYEQYF	TGTGCCAGCTCACTGGGGGACACCGATACCTACGAGCAGTACTTC
TRBV7-9	.	14	many	TRBJ1-1	CASSFRGLRTEAFF	TGTGCCAGCAGCTTCAGAGGGTTACGCACTGAAGCTTTCTTT
TRBV19	TRBD2	15	many	TRBJ2-2	CASSAGTTNTGELFF	TGTGCCAGTAGTGCCGGGACTACGAACACCGGGGAGCTGTTTTTT
TRBV20-1	TRBD2	15	many	TRBJ2-7	CSAPITSGGIYEQYF	TGCAGTGCGCCTATTACTAGCGGGGGGATTTACGAGCAGTACTTC
TRBV11-2	.	14	many	TRBJ2-7	CASSRAGLNYEQYF	TGTGCCAGCAGCAGAGCGGGTCTGAACTACGAGCAGTACTTC
TRBV28	.	10	many	TRBJ2-5	CATSSGTQYF	TGTGCCACCTCTTCGGGGACCCAGTACTTC
TRBV7-9	TRBD2	16	many	TRBJ2-3	CASRILLAGRTDTQYF	TGTGCCAGCAGAATACTGCTAGCGGGACGCACAGATACGCAGTATTTT
TRBV20-1	.	13	.	TRBJ2-7	CSAREGRIYEQYF	TGCAGTGCTAGGGAAGGACGGATCTACGAGCAGTACTTC
TRBV6-6	.	16	many	TRBJ2-5	CASSYSGGGYQETQYF	TGTGCCAGCAGTTACTCGGGAGGGGGTTACCAAGAGACCCAGTACTTC
TRBV5-1	.	14	.	TRBJ1-1	CASSLASMNTEAFF	TGCGCCAGCAGCTTGGCGTCGATGAACACTGAAGCTTTCTTT
TRBV7-9	.	13	few	TRBJ1-2	CASSFNRQEGYTF	TGTGCCAGCAGCTTTAATCGCCAAGAAGGCTACACCTTC